This T cell receptor beta chain derives from a study of CD8+CD57+ T cells in acquired aplastic anemia. The study, taken as a whole, reports: Patients and controls shared over 25 CD8+ CDR3 sequences, highly expressed in patients. A significant difference in CD8+ Simpson's diversity between patients and controls was not found.

About this clonotype itself: As yet, its antigen is unknown.

Using genomic DNA as the template, TCR beta VDJ and CDR3 profiling was carried out. In TCRdb, the reads were re-called with MiXCR into one record per CDR3 protein. The sample consists of 150,000 to 200,000 distinct CDR3 sequences, 40% to 50% of them appearing once. The CDR3 is 18 amino acids. With V trimmed by 3 bases and J by 2 bases, 16 bases remained unmatched. Germline V gene data show CDR1 as DFQATT and CDR2 as SNEGSKA (reference sequence). In patients chosen for sequencing, flow cytometry had shown CD8+CD57+ cell expansion. Each patient gave a blood sample that was collected before any therapy had been received.

Material: sorted CD4+, CD8+, or CD8+CD57+ T cells (not recorded which) from PBMCs. The V gene is TRBV20-1, the J gene TRBJ2-5; 9 bases fit TRBD2. This receptor was identified in a human donor with aplastic anemia. CDR3 DNA: TGCAGTGCTAGCGGGCTCGAAGCAGTGAGCGGGGGGCAAGAGACCCAGTACTTC. Its translation is CSASGLEAVSGGQETQYF.